This passage covers 25 T cell receptor beta chains from one sample sequenced in a study of blood T cell repertoires in COVID-19. Using immunoSEQ multiplex PCR, the repertoire was profiled, and TCRdb retains in-frame clones only, with some absent. The sample yields nearly 250,000 clones, more than 70% seen once. The source material was PBMCs or T cells enriched from blood (not recorded which). These TCRs come from a woman in her fifties or sixties who had recovered from COVID-19.

The rearrangement uses TRBV30 and TRBJ1-2, with TRBD1 identical over 7 bases. Germline loops: CDR1 GTSNPN, CDR2 SVGIG (reference sequence). Losses at the gene ends were 7 bases for V and 4 bases for J; bases not matched to a gene: 6. The CDR3 runs to 12 residues. The CDR3 DNA reads as TGTGCCTATCCAGGGGACAGCTATGGCTACACCTTC. It encodes CAYPGDSYGYTF.

V gene TRBV19 combines with J gene TRBJ1-5; 7 bases fit TRBD1. Trimming took 6 bases from V and 0 from J; bases not matched to a gene: 5. The CDR3 has 15 residues. The V gene's germline CDR1 is LNHDA and CDR2 SQIVND (reference sequence). The CDR3 loop reads CASSLGQYSNQPQHF. The CDR3 DNA sequence: TGTGCCAGTAGCTTGGGACAGTATAGCAATCAGCCCCAGCATTTT.

The chain employs TRBV15 and TRBJ1-1; 7 positions match TRBD1. After removal of 1 base from V and 1 base from J, the junction contained 15 bases not matched to a gene. The CDR3 totals 19 residues. Germline assignment: CDR1 LNHNV and CDR2 YYDKDF (reference sequence). The CDR3 DNA follows: TGTGCCACCAGCAGAGGGCGGGCAGGGGGAAAAATTAGGAACACTGAAGCTTTCTTT. Protein sequence: CATSRGRAGGKIRNTEAFF.

The genes are TRBV13 and TRBJ1-3, with TRBD1 as a possible D gene (6 bases). The CDR3 covers 16 residues. Trimming left V 5 bases short and J 12 bases short, with 26 bases between. Germline V gives CDR1 PRHDT, CDR2 FYEKMQ (reference sequence). The DNA of the CDR3 is TGTGCCAGCAGCCCACCCCCAGGGGTGACCGCGAAGATCATATATTTT. Protein sequence: CASSPPPGVTAKIIYF.

Only one count was recorded for this clone. V and J are TRBV4-1 and TRBJ1-1, with D perhaps matching TRBD1 (5 bases). CDR1 is MGHRA and CDR2 is YSYEKL in the germline V gene. Trimming left V 0 bases short and J 0 bases short, with 8 bases between. The CDR3 consists of 15 residues. CDR3: CASSQEEGMNTEAFF. The CDR3 DNA is TGCGCCAGCAGCCAAGAGGAGGGGATGAACACTGAAGCTTTCTTT.

The rearrangement links TRBV4-3 to TRBJ2-1; 9 bases match TRBD2. The V gene end was trimmed by 3 bases and the J gene end by 5 bases; junction bases not matched to a gene: 8. The V gene's germline CDR1 is LGHNA and CDR2 YSLEER. The CDR3 sequence is 16 residues long. This CDR3 reads CASSHSGTSTDNEQFF. The CDR3 bases are TGCGCCAGCAGCCACTCCGGGACTAGCACAGACAATGAGCAGTTCTTC.

The chain is built from TRBV10-2 and TRBJ2-7, with 15 bases matching TRBD2. With 4 bases clipped from V and 5 bases from J, the junction kept 6 bases outside the gene matches. From germline, CDR1 is WSHSY and CDR2 SAAADI. The CDR3 sequence is 16 residues long. DNA for the CDR3: TGCGCCAGCAGTGCCACGGGACTAGCGGGAGGACACGAGCAGTACTTC. Encoded protein: CASSATGLAGGHEQYF.

This chain joins TRBV4-2 and TRBJ1-6; 10 nucleotides match TRBD1. The CDR3 contains 16 residues. V was pared by 0 bases and J by 10 bases, with 6 bases of the junction left unmatched. CDR1 and CDR2 (germline): LGHNA, YNFKEQ. CDR3 loop: CASSQEGGQGRSPLHF. DNA for the CDR3: TGTGCCAGCAGCCAAGAAGGGGGACAGGGGAGGTCACCCCTCCACTTT.

The chain is built from TRBV6-1 and TRBJ2-7, with a weak D call TRBD2 (6 bases). This CDR3 region has 14 residues. V was clipped by 5 bases and J by 2 bases, with 13 bases between them. Per germline, CDR1 MNHNS and CDR2 SASEGT. DNA of the CDR3: TGTGCCAGCAGTTCCACCGCGGGGCCCTACGAGCAGTACTTC. Translation: CASSSTAGPYEQYF.

V usage is TRBV27 and J usage is TRBJ1-1; TRBD1 agrees at 8 bases. This CDR3 is built from 15 residues. Losses at the gene ends were 6 bases for V and 0 bases for J; bases not matched to a gene: 6. Germline V gene sequence: CDR1 MNHEY, CDR2 SMNVEV (reference sequence). This chain's CDR3 is CASSRTGLMNTEAFF. The CDR3 nucleotides read TGTGCCAGCAGCCGGACAGGGCTCATGAACACTGAAGCTTTCTTT.

V is TRBV24-1 and J is TRBJ2-1; D perhaps matches TRBD2 (6 bases). Germline lookup yields CDR1 KGHDR and CDR2 SFDVKD. The CDR3 sequence is 15 residues long. V was clipped by 3 bases and J by 8 bases, with 16 bases between them. CDR3 sequence reads: CATSDGVAVWDEQFF. In DNA, the CDR3 is TGTGCCACCAGTGATGGGGTAGCGGTGTGGGATGAGCAGTTCTTC.

The rearrangement uses TRBV7-8 and TRBJ1-1, with D hard to call. Looked up from germline, CDR1 is SGHVS and CDR2 is FQNEAQ. This CDR3 contains 14 residues. V was shortened by 2 bases and J by 7 bases, with 14 bases between the two germline ends. The DNA for the CDR3 is TGTGCCAGCAGCTTAACGGTCTGGGCTGGTGAAGCTTTCTTT. Its protein product is CASSLTVWAGEAFF.

The chain has TRBV5-5 and TRBJ1-6, with D maybe TRBD1 (6 bases). The CDR3 extends over 13 amino acids. CDR1 is SGHKS and CDR2 is YYEKEE in the germline V gene (reference sequence). V shed 1 base and J shed 8 bases, with 7 bases lying between them. CDR3 nucleotide sequence: TGTGCCAGCAGCTTGAACAGGGATTCACCCCTCCACTTT. This encodes CASSLNRDSPLHF.

The genes are TRBV10-3 and TRBJ1-1; no reliable D call. The CDR3 length is 13 residues. The V end lost 6 bases, the J end lost 5 bases, and 13 bases lay between the germline ends. Germline assignment: CDR1 ENHRY and CDR2 SYGVKD. CDR3 in amino acids: CAIRGVSWTEAFF. CDR3 in DNA: TGTGCCATCAGGGGAGTTAGTTGGACTGAAGCTTTCTTT.

This chain uses TRBV19 with TRBJ2-2, with 9 nucleotides matching TRBD1. The CDR3 has 16 amino acids. The ends lost 3 bases at V and 4 bases at J; junction bases unmatched: 6. CDR1 and CDR2 from the germline V gene are LNHDA and SQIVND (reference sequence). CDR3 sequence reads: CASSIRGTGPTGELFF. CDR3 in DNA: TGTGCCAGTAGTATTCGAGGGACAGGGCCCACCGGGGAGCTGTTTTTT.

The rearrangement joins TRBV19 to TRBJ2-7; 8 bases are shared with TRBD1. The CDR3 totals 14 residues. J was trimmed by 6 bases and V by 1 base; bases with no gene match: 5. In germline, CDR1 is LNHDA, CDR2 SQIVND (reference sequence). CDR3 in amino acids: CASSIGGTGSEQYF. CDR3 nucleotides: TGTGCCAGTAGTATAGGTGGGACAGGAAGCGAGCAGTACTTC.

V and J are TRBV5-1 and TRBJ2-1; the D gene is possibly TRBD1 (6 bases). Germline-derived CDR1 and CDR2 are SGHRS and YFSETQ. The CDR3 is 14 amino acids. Trimming stripped 0 bases from V and 9 bases from J, with 13 bases between. The CDR3 DNA is TGCGCCAGCAGCTTGGCTCGACAGGTGGTTGAGCAGTTCTTC. Its translation is CASSLARQVVEQFF.

The chain joins TRBV7-9 to TRBJ1-1; 7 bases are shared with TRBD1. The CDR3 extends over 16 amino acids. Germline trimming cut 1 base from V and 3 bases from J; bases unmatched to any gene: 8. Germline CDR1 is SEHNR and CDR2 is FQNEAQ (reference sequence). The CDR3 reads CASSLEQGPFDTEAFF. CDR3 in DNA: TGTGCCAGCAGCTTAGAACAGGGGCCCTTTGACACTGAAGCTTTCTTT.

This chain uses TRBV3-1 (or the pseudogene TRBV3-2) with TRBJ1-1; 7 bases align to TRBD1. CDR3 size: 15 residues. CDR1 is LGHDT and CDR2 is YNNKEL in the germline V gene (reference sequence). V gave up 1 base and J gave up 1 base; unmatched junction bases: 3. The CDR3 sequence: CASSQVGTANTEAFF. DNA for the CDR3: TGTGCCAGCAGCCAAGTTGGGACAGCGAACACTGAAGCTTTCTTT.

The V call is TRBV6-5, the J call TRBJ1-6, with TRBD1 identical over 7 bases. CDR3 length: 14 residues. The junction had 4 bases not matched to a gene; V was cut back by 6 bases and J by 5 bases. Germline V gives CDR1 MNHEY, CDR2 SVGAGI. DNA of the CDR3: TGTGCCAGCAGCCGGGGACAGAATAATTCACCCCTCCACTTT. Translation gives CASSRGQNNSPLHF.

This chain's CDR3 is CAWSTQPNQPQHF. The CDR3 bases are TGTGCCTGGAGTACACAGCCAAATCAGCCCCAGCATTTT. The chain employs TRBV30 and TRBJ1-5; D unclear. Deletions cut 2 bases from V and 4 bases from J, with 9 bases between. Germline values: CDR1 GTSNPN, CDR2 SVGIG (reference sequence). This CDR3 is built from 13 residues.

The rearrangement uses TRBV9 and TRBJ2-5, with D uncertain. Trimming removed 2 bases from V and 3 bases from J, with 8 bases in between. This CDR3 spans 13 amino acids. CDR1 SGDLS and CDR2 YYNGEE come from the germline V gene. CDR3 bases: TGTGCCAGCAGCGTTTCTAGAGAAGAGACCCAGTACTTC. It translates to CASSVSREETQYF.

The chain links TRBV7-2 to TRBJ2-2; TRBD2 matches 8 bases. The CDR3 runs to 17 residues. Germline values: CDR1 SGHTA, CDR2 FQGNSA. The J segment lost 2 bases and the V segment lost 1 base, leaving 6 bases of the junction unmatched. The CDR3 nucleotides are TGTGCCAGCAGCTTAGTTGGACTAGCAGACAACACCGGGGAGCTGTTTTTT. It translates to CASSLVGLADNTGELFF.

The gene calls are TRBV3-1 (or the pseudogene TRBV3-2) and TRBJ1-2, with 9 bases matching TRBD1. With 3 bases clipped from V and 6 bases from J, the junction kept 5 bases outside the gene matches. CDR3 length: 14 amino acids. Germline CDR1 and CDR2: LGHDT and YNNKEL (reference sequence). The CDR3, as DNA: TGTGCCAGCAGCCACATACAGGGGGCGAATGGCTACACCTTC. It translates to CASSHIQGANGYTF.

The chain has TRBV18 and TRBJ1-6, with 7 bases matching TRBD1. Germline-derived CDR1 and CDR2 are KGHSH and LQKENI. The CDR3 covers 14 residues. J gave up 10 bases and V 6 bases, and 9 bases lay outside the gene matches. The CDR3 sequence: CASSQGQKISPLHF. In DNA form, the CDR3 reads TGTGCCAGCTCGCAGGGACAGAAAATATCACCCCTCCACTTT.